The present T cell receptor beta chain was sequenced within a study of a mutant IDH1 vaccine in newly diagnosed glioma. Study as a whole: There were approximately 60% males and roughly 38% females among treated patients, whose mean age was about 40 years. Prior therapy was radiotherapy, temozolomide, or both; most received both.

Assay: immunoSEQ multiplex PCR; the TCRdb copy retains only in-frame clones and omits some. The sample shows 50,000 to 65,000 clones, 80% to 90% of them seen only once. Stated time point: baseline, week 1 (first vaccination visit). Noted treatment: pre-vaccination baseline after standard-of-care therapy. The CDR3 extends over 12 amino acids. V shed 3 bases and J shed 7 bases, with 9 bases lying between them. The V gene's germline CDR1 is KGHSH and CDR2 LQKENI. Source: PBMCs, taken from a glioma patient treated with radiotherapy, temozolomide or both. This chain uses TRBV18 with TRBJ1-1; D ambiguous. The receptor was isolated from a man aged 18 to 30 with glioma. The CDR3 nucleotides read TGTGCCAGCTCACCGTCCCTTAGTGAAGCTTTCTTT. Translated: CASSPSLSEAFF.